Following are 10 T cell receptor beta chains from one sample sequenced in a study of cytomegalovirus exposure and HLA in healthy donors. Both 60 Vbeta primers and 13 Jbeta primers went into the PCR. Libraries were prepared by immunoSEQ multiplex PCR; TCRdb keeps only in-frame clonotypes and omits some of them. The repertoire shows just over 200,000 clones; the top ten hold 0.9% to 1.4%. Material for sequencing was PBMCs. These receptors all come from a girl aged 2 to 9 in good health and CMV-seropositive.

This chain uses TRBV2 with TRBJ2-1; D remains ambiguous. The CDR3 has 15 amino acids. Germline CDR1 SNHLY, CDR2 FYNNEI. Trimming stripped 6 bases from V and 8 bases from J, with 20 bases between. The CDR3 is CASRERNWFADEQFF. CDR3 DNA: TGTGCCAGCAGGGAGAGGAATTGGTTTGCCGATGAGCAGTTCTTC.

This chain links TRBV6-6 with TRBJ2-7; D not resolved. Germline V lookup: CDR1 MNHNY, CDR2 SVGAGI (reference sequence). Trimming left V 7 bases short and J 3 bases short, with 16 bases between. This CDR3 is built from 14 residues. Here the CDR3 reads CASTLSGSRYEQYF. CDR3 sequence (DNA): TGTGCCAGCACTCTATCAGGAAGCCGCTACGAGCAGTACTTC.

V gene TRBV6-5 combines with J gene TRBJ1-5; D uncertain. Germline CDR1 reads MNHEY; CDR2 reads SVGAGI. The CDR3 length is 14 residues. With 6 bases removed from V and 7 bases from J, the gap between germline ends came to 16 bases. Here the CDR3 DNA reads TGTGCCAGCAGCCCCGACGGGTTCTGGCAGCCCCAGCATTTT. It yields the protein CASSPDGFWQPQHF.

J is TRBJ2-2 and V is TRBV10-3; 9 bases line up with TRBD2. The length of the CDR3 is 15 residues. V trimming: 6 bases; J trimming: 6 bases; junction bases outside the gene matches: 8. Germline CDR1 and CDR2: ENHRY and SYGVKD. In DNA, the CDR3 is TGTGCCATCAGGTCTAGCGGGATCGCTCCCGGGGAGCTGTTTTTT. Translated: CAIRSSGIAPGELFF.

J is TRBJ2-2 and V is TRBV5-4; TRBD2 aligns across 12 bases. The CDR3 totals 17 residues. With V trimmed by 6 bases and J by 6 bases, 12 bases remained unmatched. Germline V gene lookup returns CDR1 SGHNT and CDR2 YYREEE (reference sequence). The CDR3 protein is CASTLRASGRGSGELFF. The CDR3 bases are TGTGCCAGCACCCTGCGGGCTAGCGGGAGGGGGTCCGGGGAGCTGTTTTTT.

This rearrangement joins TRBV10-3 to TRBJ2-7, with TRBD2 matching over 14 bases. Unmatched junction bases numbered 7, after V lost 6 bases and J lost 6 bases. This CDR3 spans 15 amino acids. Germline V lookup: CDR1 ENHRY, CDR2 SYGVKD. CDR3 nucleotides: TGTGCCATCAGGGCGGGGACTAGCGGGAGTCGCGAGCAGTACTTC. This codes for CAIRAGTSGSREQYF.

The V gene is TRBV13, the J gene TRBJ2-7, with 7 nucleotides matching TRBD1. The CDR3 consists of 15 residues. Germline assignment: CDR1 PRHDT and CDR2 FYEKMQ (reference sequence). V shed 5 bases and J 0 bases; nucleotides not matched to a gene: 7. The CDR3 DNA is TGTGCCAGCAGCCCGGACAGGCGAAACTCCTACGAGCAGTACTTC. Its protein is CASSPDRRNSYEQYF.

J is TRBJ2-1 and V is TRBV5-6; perhaps TRBD2 as D (6 bases). CDR1 SGHDT and CDR2 YYEEEE come from the germline V gene. Between the trimmed V and J ends, which lost 4 bases and 3 bases, there was a span of 11 bases. CDR3 length equals 14 residues. The CDR3 sequence: CASSPAGNYNEQFF. CDR3 in DNA: TGTGCCAGCAGCCCCGCGGGGAACTACAATGAGCAGTTCTTC.

The chain recombines TRBV2 with TRBJ2-2; 8 nucleotides agree with TRBD2. The CDR3 consists of 15 residues. Germline V lookup: CDR1 SNHLY, CDR2 FYNNEI. The junction had 9 bases not matched to a gene; V was cut back by 7 bases and J by 5 bases. CDR3 sequence (DNA): TGTGCCAGCACCGGGACTAGATCGGTGACCGGGGAGCTGTTTTTT. This encodes CASTGTRSVTGELFF.

The chain links TRBV5-4 to TRBJ2-7, with a tentative D call TRBD1 (7 bases). CDR3 length: 14 amino acids. Trimming took off 3 bases at V and 4 bases at J, with 14 bases between the two ends. The germline CDR1 and CDR2 sequences are SGHNT and YYREEE (reference sequence). CDR3 in DNA: TGTGCCAGCAGCTCAGGGGGGACTTCATACGAGCAGTACTTC. Protein sequence: CASSSGGTSYEQYF. Together with reference TRBV5-4 and TRBJ2-7, the CDR3 gives the full variable domain: ETGVTQSPTHLIKTRGQQVTLRCSSQSGHNTVSWYQQALGQGPQFIFQYYREEENGRGNFPPRFSGLQFPNYSSELNVNALELDDSALYLCASSSGGTSYEQYFGPGTRLTVT.